The clone carrying this T cell receptor beta chain was recorded a few times. No antigen is known for it. What was sequenced were expressed TCRB transcripts, since all of the isolated RNA had been reverse transcribed. This table comes from immunoSEQ multiplex PCR, and its TCRdb copy is limited to in-frame clones, with some not included. The sample shows approximately 250,000 clones, more than 15% of them seen only once. The data stem from a study of beta chain features in type 1 diabetes. V was shortened by 1 base and J by 4 bases, with 5 bases between the two germline ends. The CDR3 contains 12 residues. Germline lookup yields CDR1 GTSNPN and CDR2 SVGIG (reference sequence). Overall study findings and caveats: In the patient group, naive, central memory and Treg TCRB repertoires seemed more alike than in the healthy donor group. Although PCR might favor shorter templates, it would do so equally in patients and controls. A moderate, significant TCRB CDR3 shortening appeared in type 1 diabetes across four CD4+ subsets.

This chain links TRBV30 with TRBJ1-3; no clear D. This clonotype originated in a man between 25 and 39 years old with type 1 diabetes. Material: naive CD4+ T cells from blood. DNA for the CDR3: TGTGCCTGGAGTGAACAAGGAAACACCATATATTTT. As protein: CAWSEQGNTIYF.